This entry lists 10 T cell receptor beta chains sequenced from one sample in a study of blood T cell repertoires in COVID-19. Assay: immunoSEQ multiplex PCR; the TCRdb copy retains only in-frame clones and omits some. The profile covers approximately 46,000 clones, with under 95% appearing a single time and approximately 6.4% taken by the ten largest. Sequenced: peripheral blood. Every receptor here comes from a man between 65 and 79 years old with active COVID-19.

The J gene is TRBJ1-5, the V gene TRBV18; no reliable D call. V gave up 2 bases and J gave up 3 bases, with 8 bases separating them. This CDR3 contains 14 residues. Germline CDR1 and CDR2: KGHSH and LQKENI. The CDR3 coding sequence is TGTGCCAGCTCACCAAGGAGGGACAATCAGCCCCAGCATTTT. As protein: CASSPRRDNQPQHF.

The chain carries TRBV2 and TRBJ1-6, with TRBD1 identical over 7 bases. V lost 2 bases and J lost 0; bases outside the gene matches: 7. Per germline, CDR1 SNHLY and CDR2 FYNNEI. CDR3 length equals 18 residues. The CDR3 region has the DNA TGTGCCAGCAGTGAAAGGGCAGGGGGAAGCTCCTATAATTCACCCCTCCACTTT. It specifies CASSERAGGSSYNSPLHF.

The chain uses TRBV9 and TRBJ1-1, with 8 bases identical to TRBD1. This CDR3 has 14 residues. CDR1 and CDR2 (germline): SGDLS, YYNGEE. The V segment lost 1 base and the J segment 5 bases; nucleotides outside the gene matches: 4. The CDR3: CASSVQGAGTEAFF. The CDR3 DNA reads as TGTGCCAGCAGCGTACAGGGGGCTGGTACTGAAGCTTTCTTT.

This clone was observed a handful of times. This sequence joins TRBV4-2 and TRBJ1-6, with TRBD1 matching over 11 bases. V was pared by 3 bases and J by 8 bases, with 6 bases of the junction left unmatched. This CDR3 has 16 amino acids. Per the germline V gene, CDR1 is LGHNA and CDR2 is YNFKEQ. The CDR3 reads CASSQDRGRLDSPLHF. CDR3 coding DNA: TGTGCCAGCAGCCAGGACAGGGGGCGTTTGGATTCACCCCTCCACTTT.

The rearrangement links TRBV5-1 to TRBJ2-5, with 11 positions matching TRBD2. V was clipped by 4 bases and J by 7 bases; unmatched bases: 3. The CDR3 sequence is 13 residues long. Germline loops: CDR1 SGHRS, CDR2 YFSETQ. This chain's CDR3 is CASSPGTSGTQYF. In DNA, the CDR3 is TGCGCCAGCAGCCCCGGGACTAGCGGGACCCAGTACTTC. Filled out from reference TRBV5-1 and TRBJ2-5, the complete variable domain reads KAGVTQTPRYLIKTRGQQVTLSCSPISGHRSVSWYQQTPGQGLQFLFEYFSETQRNKGNFPGRFSGRQFSNSRSEMNVSTLELGDSALYLCASSPGTSGTQYFGPGTRLLVL.

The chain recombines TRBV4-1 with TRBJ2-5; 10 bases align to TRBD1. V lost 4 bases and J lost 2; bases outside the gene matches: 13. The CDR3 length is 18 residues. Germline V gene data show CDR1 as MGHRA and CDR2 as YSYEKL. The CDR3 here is CASSLRPAGQGLQETQYF. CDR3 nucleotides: TGCGCCAGCAGCCTACGACCGGCGGGACAGGGGTTACAAGAGACCCAGTACTTC.

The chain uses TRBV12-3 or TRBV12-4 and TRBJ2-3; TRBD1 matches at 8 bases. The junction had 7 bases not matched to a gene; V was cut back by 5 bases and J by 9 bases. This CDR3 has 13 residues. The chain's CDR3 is CASSRPQGATQYF. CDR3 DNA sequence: TGTGCCAGCAGTCGACCTCAGGGGGCGACGCAGTATTTT.

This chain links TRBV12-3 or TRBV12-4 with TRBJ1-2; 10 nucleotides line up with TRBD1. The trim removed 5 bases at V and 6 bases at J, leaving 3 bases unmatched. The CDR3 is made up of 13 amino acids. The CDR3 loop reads CASSRTGGNGYTF. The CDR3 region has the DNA TGTGCCAGCAGTCGGACAGGGGGTAATGGCTACACCTTC.

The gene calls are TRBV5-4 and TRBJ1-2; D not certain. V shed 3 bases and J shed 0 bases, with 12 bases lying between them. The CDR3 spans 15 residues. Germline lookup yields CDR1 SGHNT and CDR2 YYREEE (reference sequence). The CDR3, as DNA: TGTGCCAGCAGCTCCCCTTCGGGAGCTAACTATGGCTACACCTTC. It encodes CASSSPSGANYGYTF. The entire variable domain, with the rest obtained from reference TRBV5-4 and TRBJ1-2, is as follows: ETGVTQSPTHLIKTRGQQVTLRCSSQSGHNTVSWYQQALGQGPQFIFQYYREEENGRGNFPPRFSGLQFPNYSSELNVNALELDDSALYLCASSSPSGANYGYTFGSGTRLTVV.

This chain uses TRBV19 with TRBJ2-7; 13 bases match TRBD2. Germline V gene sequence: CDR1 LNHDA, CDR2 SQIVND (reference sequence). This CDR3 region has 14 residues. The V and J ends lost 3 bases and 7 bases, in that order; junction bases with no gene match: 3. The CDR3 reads CASSIRGLAGEQYF. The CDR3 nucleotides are TGTGCCAGTAGTATTAGGGGACTAGCGGGAGAGCAGTACTTC.